Below are 30 T cell receptor beta chains sequenced from a single sample in a study of cytomegalovirus exposure and HLA in healthy donors. The primer mix had 60 Vbeta and 13 Jbeta primers. Repertoires were generated with immunoSEQ multiplex PCR, while TCRdb's copy carries only in-frame clones and drops some. The sample has tens of thousands of clones. The material sequenced was PBMCs. These receptors all stem from a male donor in good health and CMV-seropositive.

The chain carries TRBV5-6 and TRBJ2-7, with D tentatively TRBD2 (6 bases). This CDR3 region has 13 residues. Germline V lookup: CDR1 SGHDT, CDR2 YYEEEE. The V gene lost 4 bases and the J gene lost 2 bases, with 10 bases spanning the gap. The CDR3 reads CASSGGEAYEQYF. The CDR3 DNA follows: TGTGCCAGCAGCGGAGGGGAGGCCTACGAGCAGTACTTC.

The rearrangement joins TRBV5-1 to TRBJ2-5, with a weak D call TRBD1 (6 bases). V lost 0 bases to trimming and J lost 3 bases, with 12 bases between them. The germline V gene encodes CDR1 SGHRS and CDR2 YFSETQ. This CDR3 contains 15 residues. The CDR3 region is CASSLAGTTEETQYF. In DNA, the CDR3 is TGCGCCAGCAGCTTGGCCGGGACAACGGAAGAGACCCAGTACTTC.

The rearrangement uses TRBV4-1 and TRBJ1-5, with D maybe TRBD1 (6 bases). Looked up from germline, CDR1 is MGHRA and CDR2 is YSYEKL. V dropped 4 bases and J dropped 3 bases, with 13 bases sitting between them. The CDR3 is 15 amino acids. CDR3 bases: TGCGCCAGCAGCCGGGACACCTCTCCCAATCAGCCCCAGCATTTT. It yields the protein CASSRDTSPNQPQHF.

The V gene is TRBV4-3, the J gene TRBJ2-1; 7 nucleotides agree with TRBD2. The V gene end was trimmed by 3 bases and the J gene end by 5 bases; junction bases not matched to a gene: 10. CDR3 size: 16 residues. Germline V lookup: CDR1 LGHNA, CDR2 YSLEER. The CDR3 spells CASSHTRWTSDNEQFF. The CDR3 DNA sequence: TGCGCCAGCAGCCACACCCGGTGGACTAGTGACAATGAGCAGTTCTTC.

This clone ranks as medium-sized (0.01 to 0.1%) in terms of frequency. This rearrangement joins TRBV28 to TRBJ1-3; 7 nucleotides agree with TRBD1. Trimming cost V 5 bases and J 4 bases; bases outside gene matches: 5. The CDR3 extends over 14 amino acids. The V gene's germline CDR1 is MDHEN and CDR2 SYDVKM. CDR3: CASSPRGSGNTIYF. The CDR3 DNA sequence: TGTGCCAGCAGTCCCAGGGGGTCGGGAAACACCATATATTTT.

The chain employs TRBV7-9 and TRBJ2-7; 7 nucleotides match TRBD1. The CDR3 loop spans 13 amino acids. V dropped 4 bases and J dropped 12; count of bases not matched to a gene: 12. Germline CDR1 is SEHNR and CDR2 is FQNEAQ (reference sequence). The CDR3 reads CASSSKRQGWPYF. DNA for the CDR3: TGTGCCAGCAGCTCTAAACGACAGGGTTGGCCGTACTTC.

The rearrangement uses TRBV6-1 and TRBJ2-7, with 7 nucleotides matching TRBD1. There are 14 residues in the CDR3. Germline loops: CDR1 MNHNS, CDR2 SASEGT. V shed 7 bases and J 3 bases; nucleotides not matched to a gene: 9. CDR3 in amino acids: CASIAGTASYEQYF. CDR3 coding DNA: TGTGCCAGCATCGCCGGGACAGCAAGCTACGAGCAGTACTTC.

V is TRBV6-6 and J is TRBJ1-2; D gene unclear. The CDR3 covers 14 residues. CDR1 MNHNY and CDR2 SVGAGI come from the germline V gene (reference sequence). V lost 3 bases to trimming and J lost 4 bases, with 12 bases between them. CDR3 residues: CASSYGERIYGYTF. As DNA, the CDR3 is TGTGCCAGCAGTTATGGAGAGAGGATCTATGGCTACACCTTC.

The rearrangement links TRBV20-1 to TRBJ1-1; D gene unclear. V was cut by 3 bases and J by 9 bases, with 11 bases left in between. Looked up from germline, CDR1 is DFQATT and CDR2 is SNEGSKA (reference sequence). The CDR3 loop spans 11 amino acids. The CDR3 sequence is CSASFGRKAFF. The DNA for the CDR3 is TGCAGTGCTAGTTTTGGGAGAAAAGCTTTCTTT.

The CDR3 nucleotides are TGTGCCAGCAGTTTAAAATCGGGGGGCTGGTACGAGCAGTACTTC. Its translation is CASSLKSGGWYEQYF. The V call is TRBV28, the J call TRBJ2-7; the D gene is possibly TRBD2 (7 bases). V was cut by 2 bases and J by 4 bases, with 15 bases left in between. This CDR3 is built from 15 residues. In germline, CDR1 is MDHEN, CDR2 SYDVKM.

This sequence joins TRBV18 and TRBJ2-5; 10 positions agree with TRBD1. The V gene's germline CDR1 is KGHSH and CDR2 LQKENI. After removal of 4 bases from V and 5 bases from J, the junction contained 4 bases not matched to a gene. The CDR3 spans 14 residues. The CDR3 reads CASSHGTGEETQYF. CDR3 sequence (DNA): TGTGCCAGCTCACATGGGACAGGGGAGGAGACCCAGTACTTC.

CDR3 DNA sequence: TGTGCCTGGAGTCTGACAGATCAGCCCCAGCATTTT. This encodes CAWSLTDQPQHF. The chain recombines TRBV30 with TRBJ1-5, with a tentative D call TRBD1 (5 bases). Germline V gene sequence: CDR1 GTSNPN, CDR2 SVGIG (reference sequence). V was cut by 2 bases and J by 5 bases, with 7 bases left in between. The CDR3 has 12 amino acids.

The rearrangement links TRBV6-4 to TRBJ2-2; 7 bases are shared with TRBD1. V dropped 4 bases and J dropped 3; count of bases not matched to a gene: 2. CDR1 MRHNA and CDR2 SNTAGT come from the germline V gene. There are 14 residues in the CDR3. As DNA, the CDR3 is TGTGCCAGCAGTGCCGGGACAGACACCGGGGAGCTGTTTTTT. Its translation: CASSAGTDTGELFF.

The V and J genes are TRBV15 and TRBJ1-1; 8 bases line up with TRBD1. Germline CDR1 reads LNHNV; CDR2 reads YYDKDF (reference sequence). The CDR3 contains 13 residues. The V and J ends lost 4 bases and 3 bases, in that order; junction bases with no gene match: 1. Here the CDR3 DNA reads TGTGCCACCAGCATACAGGGGGACACTGAAGCTTTCTTT. Translation: CATSIQGDTEAFF.

The gene calls are TRBV4-2 and TRBJ2-7, with a possible D match to TRBD1 (6 bases). Trimming took 1 base from V and 2 from J, leaving 12 bases between them. The germline V gene encodes CDR1 LGHNA and CDR2 YNFKEQ. CDR3 length equals 15 residues. CDR3 DNA: TGTGCCAGCAGCCAAGGGAGGACAGATGCCTACGAGCAGTACTTC. Its protein is CASSQGRTDAYEQYF.

V usage is TRBV11-2 and J usage is TRBJ1-3, with a tentative D call TRBD1 (5 bases). CDR1 SGHAT and CDR2 FQNNGV come from the germline V gene. CDR3 length: 14 amino acids. The V end lost 5 bases, the J end lost 7 bases, and 15 bases lay between the germline ends. The CDR3 protein is CASSHPGFQNTIYF. For the CDR3, the DNA is TGTGCCAGCAGCCACCCAGGGTTTCAGAACACCATATATTTT.

This chain uses TRBV5-1 with TRBJ1-2; maybe TRBD1 (6 bases). The CDR3 has 13 residues. V lost 3 bases and J lost 7, with 13 bases in between. Germline-derived CDR1 and CDR2 are SGHRS and YFSETQ. The CDR3 DNA follows: TGCGCCAGCAGCTCGTCAGGGGAGAGTGGCTACACCTTC. Amino acids: CASSSSGESGYTF.

The rearrangement uses TRBV30 and TRBJ1-5, with 12 bases lining up with TRBD1. Trimming at V came to 2 bases and at J to 7 bases, leaving 15 bases not matched to a gene. The CDR3 contains 18 residues. CDR1 and CDR2 (germline): GTSNPN, SVGIG (reference sequence). The chain's CDR3 is CAWSPPTYTGTGGQPQHF. CDR3 coding DNA: TGTGCCTGGAGTCCTCCCACTTATACCGGGACAGGGGGCCAGCCCCAGCATTTT.

The chain has TRBV2 and TRBJ1-1; D is possibly TRBD1 (6 bases). Trimming stripped 8 bases from V and 7 bases from J, with 11 bases between. This CDR3 is 11 amino acids long. Germline CDR1 reads SNHLY; CDR2 reads FYNNEI. The CDR3 DNA reads TGTGCCAGCCATTCCAGGGGTGAAGCTTTCTTT. It encodes CASHSRGEAFF.

The chain uses TRBV19 and TRBJ1-1; no definite D call. V lost 1 base and J 10 bases, leaving 13 bases between the germline ends. The CDR3 is made up of 13 amino acids. Per the germline V gene, CDR1 is LNHDA and CDR2 is SQIVND (reference sequence). DNA of the CDR3: TGTGCCAGTAGTATAGCTCTTAGCGGTGGAGCTTTCTTT. Its protein product is CASSIALSGGAFF.

The rearrangement uses TRBV19 and TRBJ2-2; TRBD2 might be the D (5 bases). The V and J ends lost 11 bases and 5 bases respectively, with 9 bases between them. CDR1 LNHDA and CDR2 SQIVND come from the germline V gene (reference sequence). The CDR3 is made up of 11 amino acids. The CDR3, as DNA: TGTGCCGCCACGGGGACCGGGGAGCTGTTTTTT. It translates to CAATGTGELFF. Full variable domain (missing parts from reference TRBV19 and TRBJ2-2): DGGITQSPKYLFRKEGQNVTLSCEQNLNHDAMYWYRQDPGQGLRLIYYSQIVNDFQKGDIAEGYSVSREKKESFPLTVTSAQKNPTAFYLCAATGTGELFFGEGSRLTVL.

The V gene is TRBV4-1, the J gene TRBJ2-7; 7 nucleotides agree with TRBD2. The V gene's germline CDR1 is MGHRA and CDR2 YSYEKL. After removal of 3 bases from V and 2 bases from J, the junction contained 10 bases not matched to a gene. The CDR3 loop spans 16 amino acids. This chain's CDR3 is CASSQAVGGWTYEQYF. The CDR3 DNA sequence: TGCGCCAGCAGCCAGGCCGTCGGGGGGTGGACCTACGAGCAGTACTTC.

The rearrangement uses TRBV4-2 and TRBJ2-7; 10 positions match TRBD2. This CDR3 is 15 amino acids long. Germline CDR1 and CDR2: LGHNA and YNFKEQ. Unmatched junction bases numbered 4, after V lost 5 bases and J lost 0 bases. The CDR3 region is CASSGGTSDSYEQYF. The DNA of the CDR3 is TGTGCCAGCAGCGGGGGGACTAGCGACTCCTACGAGCAGTACTTC.

This chain connects TRBV7-2 to TRBJ2-6; D may be TRBD1 (6 bases). Germline loops: CDR1 SGHTA, CDR2 FQGNSA. CDR3 length: 19 residues. V was clipped by 1 base and J by 0 bases, with 16 bases between them. The DNA of the CDR3 is TGTGCCAGCAGCTTAGTAACAGGACAGCCCCCCTCTGGGGCCAACGTCCTGACTTTC. As protein: CASSLVTGQPPSGANVLTF.

This chain connects TRBV11-3 to TRBJ2-1; TRBD2 agrees at 7 bases. After removal of 1 base from V and 7 bases from J, the junction contained 10 bases not matched to a gene. The CDR3 is 16 amino acids. CDR1 is SGHNT and CDR2 is YENEEA in the germline V gene. CDR3: CASSLGVAGIPNEQFF. The CDR3 DNA is TGTGCCAGCAGCTTAGGAGTAGCGGGTATTCCGAATGAGCAGTTCTTC.

The V and J genes are TRBV4-1 and TRBJ1-4, with D maybe TRBD1 (6 bases). This CDR3 has 14 amino acids. V gave up 5 bases and J gave up 7 bases, with 14 bases separating them. In germline, CDR1 is MGHRA, CDR2 YSYEKL. CDR3 protein: CASSSYRDGEKLFF. In DNA, the CDR3 is TGCGCCAGCAGCTCTTACAGGGACGGTGAAAAACTGTTTTTT.

This sequence joins TRBV30 and TRBJ1-1; no clear D gene. The CDR3 length is 13 residues. Per germline, CDR1 GTSNPN and CDR2 SVGIG (reference sequence). The ends were cut back, 1 base at V and 3 bases at J, with 9 bases in the middle. CDR3 bases: TGTGCCTGGAGTGGGGAGGGATACACTGAAGCTTTCTTT. Its protein product is CAWSGEGYTEAFF.

V usage is TRBV4-1 and J usage is TRBJ2-1, with 8 bases lining up with TRBD2. After removal of 0 bases from V and 4 bases from J, the junction contained 5 bases not matched to a gene. This CDR3 contains 16 residues. Germline-derived CDR1 and CDR2 are MGHRA and YSYEKL. CDR3 coding DNA: TGCGCCAGCAGCCAAGACCGGGGGGGGGCTTACAATGAGCAGTTCTTC. As protein: CASSQDRGGAYNEQFF.

The V and J genes are TRBV25-1 and TRBJ1-1; possible D gene TRBD1, 5 bases. V shed 8 bases and J shed 12 bases, with 16 bases lying between them. The CDR3 extends over 11 amino acids. Germline assignment: CDR1 MGHDK and CDR2 SYGVNS. CDR3 sequence reads: CASGGDSVTFF. The DNA for the CDR3 is TGTGCCAGCGGTGGAGACAGTGTGACTTTCTTT.

V is TRBV10-3 and J is TRBJ2-7, with 8 positions matching TRBD1. Germline loops: CDR1 ENHRY, CDR2 SYGVKD. Unmatched junction bases numbered 9, after V lost 10 bases and J lost 7 bases. The CDR3 length is 12 residues. CDR3 residues: CATRADREEQYF. The CDR3 DNA follows: TGTGCCACCCGTGCGGACAGGGAAGAGCAGTACTTC.